The 5 T cell receptor beta chains listed next were all sequenced from one sample in a study of T-cell memory formation after mild COVID-19. Using its own MiXCR run on the 5' RACE reads, TCRdb lists one record per CDR3 protein. Of about 470,000 distinct CDR3 sequences listed, about 20% are singletons. Sequenced material: PBMCs or a T cell subset sorted from them (not recorded which). The source of these receptors is an adult woman who had mild COVID-19 (a few samples of this study predate the infection). Cell type and time point are not known.

V usage is TRBV7-9 and J usage is TRBJ1-4; D is unclear. The germline CDR1 and CDR2 sequences are SEHNR and FQNEAQ (reference sequence). Trimming cost V 6 bases and J 6 bases, with 17 bases left between them. The CDR3 contains 15 residues. The CDR3 sequence: CASRTWGVGDEKLFF. In nucleotides, the CDR3 is TGTGCCAGCAGGACGTGGGGAGTCGGGGATGAAAAACTGTTTTTT.

This chain connects TRBV6-5 to TRBJ1-1; 10 bases line up with TRBD1. The CDR3 is 18 residues long. Trimming took 4 bases from V and 5 from J; bases not matched to a gene: 16. Germline CDR1 MNHEY, CDR2 SVGAGI. The CDR3 region is CASSSPNPRTGGRTEAFF. CDR3 sequence (DNA): TGTGCCAGCAGTTCCCCAAACCCCCGGACAGGGGGGAGAACTGAAGCTTTCTTT.

The chain has TRBV7-8 and TRBJ1-6; D is unclear. The CDR3 runs 15 residues. The V end lost 0 bases, the J end lost 6 bases, and 9 bases lay between the germline ends. From germline, CDR1 is SGHVS and CDR2 FQNEAQ. CDR3 in amino acids: CASSLAGRGNSPLHF. The CDR3 DNA sequence: TGTGCCAGCAGCTTAGCTGGGAGAGGTAATTCACCCCTCCACTTT.

This clonotype showed up many times. The chain joins TRBV5-6 to TRBJ2-3; maybe TRBD2 (7 bases). Germline V lookup: CDR1 SGHDT, CDR2 YYEEEE. CDR3 length equals 17 residues. Trimming pared 4 bases from V and 2 bases from J, leaving 20 bases between. The CDR3 sequence: CASSPPRGGRATDTQYF. The CDR3 region has the DNA TGTGCCAGCAGCCCCCCCCGCGGGGGCAGGGCCACAGATACGCAGTATTTT.

Only a few counts were recorded for this clonotype. V gene TRBV12-3 or TRBV12-4 combines with J gene TRBJ2-4; TRBD2 aligns across 7 bases. The CDR3 covers 15 residues. Trimming at V came to 5 bases and at J to 6 bases, leaving 10 bases not matched to a gene. CDR3 in amino acids: CASSPNSGGLNIQYF. In nucleotides, the CDR3 is TGTGCCAGCAGTCCCAACTCGGGGGGTTTAAACATTCAGTACTTC.